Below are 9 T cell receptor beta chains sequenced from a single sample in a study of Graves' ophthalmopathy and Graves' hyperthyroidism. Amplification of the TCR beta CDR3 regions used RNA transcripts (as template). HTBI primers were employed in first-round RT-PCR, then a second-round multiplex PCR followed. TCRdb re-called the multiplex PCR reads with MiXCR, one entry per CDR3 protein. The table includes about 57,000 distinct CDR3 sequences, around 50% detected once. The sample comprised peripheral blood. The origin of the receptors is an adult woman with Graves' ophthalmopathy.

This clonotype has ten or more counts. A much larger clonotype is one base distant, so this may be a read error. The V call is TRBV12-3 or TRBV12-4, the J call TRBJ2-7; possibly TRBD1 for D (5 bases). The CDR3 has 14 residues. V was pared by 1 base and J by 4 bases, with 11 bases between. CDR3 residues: CASSLDGWTYEQYF. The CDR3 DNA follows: TGTGCCAGCAGTTTAGACGGATGGACATACGAGCAGTACTTC.

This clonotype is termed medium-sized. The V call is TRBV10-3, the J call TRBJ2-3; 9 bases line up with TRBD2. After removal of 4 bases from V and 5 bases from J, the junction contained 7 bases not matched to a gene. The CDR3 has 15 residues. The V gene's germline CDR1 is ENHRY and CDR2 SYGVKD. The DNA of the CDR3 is TGTGCCATCAGTGTTGTAGCGGGAGTAAGAGATACGCAGTATTTT. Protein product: CAISVVAGVRDTQYF.

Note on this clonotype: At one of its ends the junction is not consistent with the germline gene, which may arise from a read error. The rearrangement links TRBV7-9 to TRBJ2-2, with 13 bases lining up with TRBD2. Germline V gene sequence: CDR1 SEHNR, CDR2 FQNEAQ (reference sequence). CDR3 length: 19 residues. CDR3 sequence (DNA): TGTGCCAGCAGCTTGGAGGGGACTAGCGGGATAGCGAACACCGGGGAGCTGCTTTTT. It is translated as CASSLEGTSGIANTGELLF.

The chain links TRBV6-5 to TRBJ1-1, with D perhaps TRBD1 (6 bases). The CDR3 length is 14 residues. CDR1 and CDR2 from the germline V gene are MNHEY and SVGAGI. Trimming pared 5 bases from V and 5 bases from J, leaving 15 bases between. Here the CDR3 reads CASSDGQLSTEAFF. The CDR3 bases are TGTGCCAGCAGTGACGGACAGCTCAGTACTGAAGCTTTCTTT.

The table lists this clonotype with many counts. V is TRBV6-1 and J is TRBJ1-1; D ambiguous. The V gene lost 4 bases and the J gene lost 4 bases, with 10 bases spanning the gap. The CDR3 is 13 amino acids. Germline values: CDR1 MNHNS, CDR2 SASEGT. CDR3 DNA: TGTGCCAGCAGTGGGTCCGGCGCCACTGAAGCTTTCTTT. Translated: CASSGSGATEAFF.

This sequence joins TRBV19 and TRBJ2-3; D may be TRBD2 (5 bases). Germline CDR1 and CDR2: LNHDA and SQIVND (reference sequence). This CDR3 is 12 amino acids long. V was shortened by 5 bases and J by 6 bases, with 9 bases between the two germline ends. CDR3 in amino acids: CASSVDYDTQYF. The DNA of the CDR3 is TGTGCCAGTAGTGTCGACTACGATACGCAGTATTTT.

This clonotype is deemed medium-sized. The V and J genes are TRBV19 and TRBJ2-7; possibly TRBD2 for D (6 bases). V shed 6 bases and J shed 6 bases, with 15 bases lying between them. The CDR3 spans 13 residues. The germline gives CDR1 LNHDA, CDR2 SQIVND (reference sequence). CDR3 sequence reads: CASRLRGNTEQYF. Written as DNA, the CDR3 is TGTGCCAGTAGGTTACGCGGGAACACCGAGCAGTACTTC.

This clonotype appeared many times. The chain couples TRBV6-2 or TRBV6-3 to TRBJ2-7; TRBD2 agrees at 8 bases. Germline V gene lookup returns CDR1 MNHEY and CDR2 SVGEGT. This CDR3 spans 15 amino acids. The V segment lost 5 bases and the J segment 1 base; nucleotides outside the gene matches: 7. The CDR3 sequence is CASSRGLAQSYEQYF. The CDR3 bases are TGTGCCAGCAGTCGCGGACTAGCCCAATCCTACGAGCAGTACTTC.

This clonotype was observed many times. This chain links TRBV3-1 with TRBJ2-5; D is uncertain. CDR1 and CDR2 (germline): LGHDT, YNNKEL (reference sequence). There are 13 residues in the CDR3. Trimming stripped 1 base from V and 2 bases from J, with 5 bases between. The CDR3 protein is CASSQGAQETQYF. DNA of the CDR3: TGTGCCAGCAGCCAAGGGGCGCAAGAGACCCAGTACTTC.